This T cell receptor (beta chain) is from a study of response to subunit inactivated influenza vaccine. General study findings and limits: Few new T cells, the authors suggested, are recruited by each seasonal influenza vaccination.

This clonotype has a handful of counts. Its antigen is unidentified. From the RT-PCR reads, TCRdb called clonotypes with MiXCR, one entry per CDR3 protein. The sample lists more than 700,000 distinct CDR3 sequences, about 20% occurring once. Trimming took 5 bases from V and 2 from J, leaving 10 bases between them. The CDR3 has 13 residues. Germline CDR1 and CDR2: MNHEY and SMNVEV (reference sequence). The origin of this receptor is a middle-aged man who received an inactivated influenza vaccine. Material: PBMCs from blood, obtained roughly 5 days after vaccination. The rearrangement uses TRBV27 and TRBJ2-7; D ambiguous. CDR3 protein: CASSPITTYEQYF. For the CDR3, the DNA is TGTGCCAGCAGTCCGATCACTACCTACGAGCAGTACTTC.